Presented here are 20 T cell receptor beta chains from one specimen sequenced in a study of OX40 agonist ivuxolimab in advanced cancers. TCRdb's table, derived via immunoSEQ multiplex PCR, lists solely in-frame clones and lacks some. The data hold 75,000 to 95,000 clones, with approximately 89% observed a single time. Specimen: CD4+ or CD8+ T cells sorted from blood, collected in a trial of the OX40 agonist ivuxolimab. Receptor source: an adult with an advanced solid tumor such as melanoma, head and neck, liver or kidney cancer.

This clone has only one observation. This sequence joins TRBV6-5 and TRBJ2-1; no firm D call. Per the germline V gene, CDR1 is MNHEY and CDR2 is SVGAGI. Trimming stripped 6 bases from V and 0 bases from J, with 6 bases between. The CDR3 loop spans 13 amino acids. The CDR3 spells CASRGSSYNEQFF. The DNA of the CDR3 is TGTGCCAGCAGGGGTAGCTCCTACAATGAGCAGTTCTTC.

The V and J genes are TRBV7-7 and TRBJ1-1, with D unresolved. The CDR3 covers 13 residues. Germline values: CDR1 SSHAT, CDR2 FNYEAQ (reference sequence). CDR3 amino acids: CASASGPNTEAFF. The CDR3 nucleotides read TGTGCTAGCGCTTCTGGGCCCAACACTGAAGCTTTCTTT. The variable domain in full, completed from reference TRBV7-7 and TRBJ1-1, reads GAGVSQSPRYKVTKRGQDVTLRCDPISSHATLYWYQQALGQGPEFLTYFNYEAQPDKSGLPSDRFSAERPEGSISTLTIQRTEQRDSAMYRCASASGPNTEAFFGQGTRLTVV.

This clone occurred once. V and J are TRBV6-6 and TRBJ1-2; D is uncertain. V was clipped by 2 bases and J by 4 bases, with 2 bases between them. The CDR3 contains 11 residues. Looked up from germline, CDR1 is MNHNY and CDR2 is SVGAGI (reference sequence). The CDR3 protein is CASSYGYGYTF. Written as DNA, the CDR3 is TGTGCCAGCAGTTACGGCTATGGCTACACCTTC.

There are a few counts of this clone. In nucleotides, the CDR3 is TGCGCCAGCAGCTTTCAGGGGTTGGGCACTGAAGCTTTCTTT. Protein: CASSFQGLGTEAFF. This rearrangement joins TRBV5-1 to TRBJ1-1, with D possibly matching TRBD1 (6 bases). Germline loops: CDR1 SGHRS, CDR2 YFSETQ. Deletions cut 2 bases from V and 4 bases from J, with 12 bases between. The CDR3 extends over 14 amino acids.

The chain links TRBV7-2 to TRBJ2-7, with 8 nucleotides matching TRBD1. CDR1 and CDR2 from the germline V gene are SGHTA and FQGNSA. This CDR3 region has 14 residues. J was trimmed by 5 bases and V by 2 bases; bases with no gene match: 5. CDR3 sequence (DNA): TGTGCCAGCAGCTTAAGGCAGGGGGCCGACGAGCAGTACTTC. This translates into CASSLRQGADEQYF.

The genes are TRBV5-6 and TRBJ2-5, with 8 nucleotides matching TRBD1. Trimming cost V 2 bases and J 3 bases; bases outside gene matches: 6. CDR3 length: 15 residues. CDR1 and CDR2 (germline): SGHDT, YYEEEE. CDR3 sequence: CASSLTGQGEETQYF. CDR3 sequence (DNA): TGTGCCAGCAGCTTAACCGGACAGGGTGAAGAGACCCAGTACTTC.

This sequence joins TRBV11-3 and TRBJ1-1; possibly TRBD1 for D (5 bases). V shed 1 base and J shed 0 bases, with 6 bases lying between them. Germline values: CDR1 SGHNT, CDR2 YENEEA. CDR3 size: 14 residues. The DNA of the CDR3 is TGTGCCAGCAGCTTAGGGGGACTGAACACTGAAGCTTTCTTT. This codes for CASSLGGLNTEAFF. The whole variable domain, remainder taken from reference TRBV11-3 and TRBJ1-1, is EAGVVQSPRYKIIEKKQPVAFWCNPISGHNTLYWYLQNLGQGPELLIRYENEEAVDDSQLPKDRFSAERLKGVDSTLKIQPAELGDSAVYLCASSLGGLNTEAFFGQGTRLTVV.

The gene calls are TRBV19 and TRBJ1-3, with D perhaps matching TRBD1 (5 bases). The CDR3 is 15 amino acids. Germline CDR1 LNHDA, CDR2 SQIVND (reference sequence). V lost 1 base to trimming and J lost 5 bases, with 12 bases between them. The CDR3 sequence is CASSIGGTTRNTIYF. As DNA, the CDR3 is TGTGCCAGTAGTATAGGGGGCACAACCAGAAACACCATATATTTT.

The rearrangement uses TRBV27 and TRBJ2-4; possibly TRBD1 for D (6 bases). V was clipped by 1 base and J by 6 bases, with 13 bases between them. The germline V gene encodes CDR1 MNHEY and CDR2 SMNVEV (reference sequence). The CDR3 extends over 15 amino acids. The CDR3 spells CASSLFSEDRNIQYF. The CDR3 coding sequence is TGTGCCAGCAGTTTATTCTCCGAGGACAGAAACATTCAGTACTTC.

V gene TRBV4-3 combines with J gene TRBJ2-5, with D uncertain. Trimming pared 0 bases from V and 0 bases from J, leaving 8 bases between. The V gene's germline CDR1 is LGHNA and CDR2 YSLEER. CDR3 size: 15 residues. The chain's CDR3 is CASSQEPLNQETQYF. The CDR3 bases are TGCGCCAGCAGCCAAGAACCCCTGAACCAAGAGACCCAGTACTTC.

V gene TRBV11-2 combines with J gene TRBJ2-1; no firm D call. The ends were cut back, 0 bases at V and 0 bases at J, with 9 bases in the middle. This CDR3 comprises 16 residues. In germline, CDR1 is SGHAT, CDR2 FQNNGV. The CDR3 protein is CASSLDLPSSYNEQFF. The CDR3 nucleotides are TGTGCCAGCAGCTTAGATTTACCGAGCTCCTACAATGAGCAGTTCTTC.

V gene TRBV7-6 combines with J gene TRBJ2-3; D is uncertain. The CDR3 contains 15 residues. Between the trimmed V and J ends, which lost 1 base and 0 bases, there was a span of 8 bases. CDR1 and CDR2 from the germline V gene are SGHVS and FNYEAQ. The CDR3 region has the DNA TGTGCCAGCAGCTTAGAGTGGATTAGCACAGATACGCAGTATTTT. Translating it yields CASSLEWISTDTQYF.

This clone came up a few times. J is TRBJ2-1 and V is TRBV18, with TRBD1 as a possible D gene (7 bases). The germline V gene encodes CDR1 KGHSH and CDR2 LQKENI. This CDR3 region has 12 residues. V shed 2 bases and J shed 15 bases, with 14 bases lying between them. This CDR3 reads CASSPDREVGFF. CDR3 coding DNA: TGTGCCAGCTCACCAGACAGGGAGGTTGGGTTCTTC.

The chain combines TRBV15 with TRBJ2-1, with 9 nucleotides matching TRBD2. Germline CDR1 and CDR2: LNHNV and YYDKDF (reference sequence). The CDR3 contains 15 residues. V lost 0 bases to trimming and J lost 7 bases; unmatched junction nucleotides: 4. CDR3 DNA sequence: TGTGCCACCAGCAGAGATTTAGCGGGAGCTAATGAGCAGTTCTTC. Amino acid sequence: CATSRDLAGANEQFF.

In this sample, this clone turned up once. This sample includes further DNA sequences coding for the same CDR3. This chain links TRBV7-9 with TRBJ2-2; 12 bases are a match to TRBD2. The CDR3 covers 16 residues. Per germline, CDR1 SEHNR and CDR2 FQNEAQ (reference sequence). The junction had 6 bases not matched to a gene; V was cut back by 5 bases and J by 5 bases. CDR3 DNA: TGTGCCAGCAGCCGGACTAGCGGGATTGGGACCGGGGAGCTGTTTTTT. It yields the protein CASSRTSGIGTGELFF.

The V and J genes are TRBV30 and TRBJ2-7; 9 nucleotides agree with TRBD1. The junction had 6 bases not matched to a gene; V was cut back by 5 bases and J by 7 bases. Germline loops: CDR1 GTSNPN, CDR2 SVGIG (reference sequence). The CDR3 runs 12 residues. The CDR3 coding sequence is TGTGCCTGGGACATCGGACAGGGGGAGCAGTACGTC. Its translation is CAWDIGQGEQYV.

This sequence joins TRBV18 and TRBJ2-1, with a possible D match to TRBD2 (6 bases). The CDR3 contains 18 residues. Per germline, CDR1 KGHSH and CDR2 LQKENI. The ends were cut back, 1 base at V and 4 bases at J, with 20 bases in the middle. This chain's CDR3 is CASSPLVIGSGSYNEQFF. The CDR3, as DNA: TGTGCCAGCTCACCACTAGTTATAGGTAGCGGAAGTTACAATGAGCAGTTCTTC. Full variable domain (remainder filled in from reference TRBV18 and TRBJ2-1): NAGVMQNPRHLVRRRGQEARLRCSPMKGHSHVYWYRQLPEEGLKFMVYLQKENIIDESGMPKERFSAEFPKEGPSILRIQQVVRGDSAAYFCASSPLVIGSGSYNEQFFGPGTRLTVL.

The genes are TRBV9 and TRBJ1-2; possible D gene TRBD1, 6 bases. CDR1 SGDLS and CDR2 YYNGEE come from the germline V gene. This CDR3 spans 13 amino acids. The V gene lost 6 bases and the J gene lost 1 base, with 10 bases spanning the gap. The CDR3 sequence is CASNTGHNYGYTF. The CDR3 coding sequence is TGTGCCAGCAATACGGGACATAACTATGGCTACACCTTC.

The chain joins TRBV27 to TRBJ2-5; D gene uncertain. The germline gives CDR1 MNHEY, CDR2 SMNVEV (reference sequence). V dropped 3 bases and J dropped 2 bases, with 7 bases sitting between them. This CDR3 spans 13 amino acids. CDR3 DNA sequence: TGTGCCAGCAGTTTCAGTAATCAAGAGACCCAGTACTTC. Translating gives CASSFSNQETQYF.

The rearrangement uses TRBV10-1 and TRBJ2-2; D unresolved. The CDR3 has 14 amino acids. From germline, CDR1 is WNHNN and CDR2 SYGVQD (reference sequence). V lost 1 base and J 7 bases, leaving 10 bases between the germline ends. The CDR3 here is CASSEFNLVGELFF. Here the CDR3 DNA reads TGCGCCAGCAGTGAGTTTAATCTCGTCGGGGAGCTGTTTTTT.